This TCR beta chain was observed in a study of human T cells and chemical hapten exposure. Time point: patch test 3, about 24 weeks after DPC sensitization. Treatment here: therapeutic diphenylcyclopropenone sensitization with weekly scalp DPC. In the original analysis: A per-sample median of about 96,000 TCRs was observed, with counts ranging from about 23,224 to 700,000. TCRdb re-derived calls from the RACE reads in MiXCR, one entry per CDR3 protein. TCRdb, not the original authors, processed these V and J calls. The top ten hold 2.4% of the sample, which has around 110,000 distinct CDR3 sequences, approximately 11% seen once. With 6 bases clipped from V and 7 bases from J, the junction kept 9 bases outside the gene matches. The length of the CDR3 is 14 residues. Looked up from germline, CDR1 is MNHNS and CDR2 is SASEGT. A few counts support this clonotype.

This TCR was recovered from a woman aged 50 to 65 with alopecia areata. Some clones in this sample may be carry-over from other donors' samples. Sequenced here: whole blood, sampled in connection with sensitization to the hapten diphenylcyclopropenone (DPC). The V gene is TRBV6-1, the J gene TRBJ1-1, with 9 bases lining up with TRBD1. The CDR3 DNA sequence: TGTGCCAGCAGGGGGACAGGGTTTCAAAATGAAGCTTTCTTT. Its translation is CASRGTGFQNEAFF.